These T cell receptor beta chains were read from a single sample in a study of blood T cell repertoires in COVID-19. Some clones are missing from TCRdb's copy, which holds only in-frame ones; the method was immunoSEQ multiplex PCR. The data show 60,000 to 70,000 clones, about 70% seen once. Material for sequencing was peripheral blood. The receptors derive from a woman older than 75 with acute or convalescent COVID-19. The CDR3 runs from the conserved cysteine through the conserved F or W. A D gene is named only where the DNA matches it firmly. Clone size is given for some rows only: seen once, a few or many times, or a class if the clone is expanded.

D gene	V gene	J gene	clone size	CDR3 DNA	CDR3 protein
.	TRBV5-4	TRBJ2-7	.	TGTGCCAGCAGCACCACAGGGAGATCCTACGAGCAGTACTTC	CASSTTGRSYEQYF
.	TRBV11-3	TRBJ1-1	.	TGTGCCAGCAGCTTGCTAGAGAACACTGAAGCTTTCTTT	CASSLLENTEAFF
TRBD2	TRBV20-1	TRBJ2-7	.	TGCAGTGCTAGTAGCGGGACTTACTCCTACGAGCAGTACTTC	CSASSGTYSYEQYF
.	TRBV6-5	TRBJ1-2	.	TGTGCCAGCAGTTACCGGCAGGTTGGCTATGGCTACACCTTC	CASSYRQVGYGYTF
TRBD1	TRBV19	TRBJ1-1	many	TGTGCCAGTAGTAAGACAGGGGTAAAGCCGAACACTGAAGCTTTCTTT	CASSKTGVKPNTEAFF
TRBD2	TRBV10-3	TRBJ2-3	.	TGTGCCATCAGTGAGTCGAAGGGACTAAGTACGCAGTATTTT	CAISESKGLSTQYF
TRBD2	TRBV11-2	TRBJ2-7	.	TGTGCCAGCAGCTCACCGAGGCTAGCGGGTCTCGAGCAGTACTTC	CASSSPRLAGLEQYF
.	TRBV6-6	TRBJ2-7	.	TGTGCCAGCAGTTACGGTCCCGGGAAGGACGAGCAGTACTTC	CASSYGPGKDEQYF
TRBD1	TRBV5-1	TRBJ1-2	.	TGCGCCAGCAGCTTAGGGACAGGGGGCTATAGCTACACCTTC	CASSLGTGGYSYTF
TRBD1	TRBV5-1	TRBJ2-7	.	TGCGCCAGCAGCCCCGGGGACAGATCCTACGAGCAGTACTTC	CASSPGDRSYEQYF
.	TRBV6-6	TRBJ1-5	.	TGTGCCAGCACCATACAAGGGGTCCAAAGCAATCAGCCCCAGCATTTT	CASTIQGVQSNQPQHF
.	TRBV28	TRBJ2-7	.	TGTGCCAGCAGTTCCCGGGACACCTTCTCCTACGAGCAGTACTTC	CASSSRDTFSYEQYF
TRBD2	TRBV5-4	TRBJ2-5	few	TGTGCCAGCAGCTTGAAGGTAGCGGGAGGAGAGACCCAGTACTTC	CASSLKVAGGETQYF
.	TRBV28	TRBJ1-1	many	TGTGCCAGTCAAGTTCTCAGGTTCACTGAAGCTTTCTTT	CASQVLRFTEAFF
.	TRBV14	TRBJ2-3	.	TGTGCCAGCAGCCCGCAGTTATTGGATACGCAGTATTTT	CASSPQLLDTQYF
.	TRBV28	TRBJ1-4	.	TGTGCCAGCAGTTTAAGAGGTAGCAATGAAAAACTGTTTTTT	CASSLRGSNEKLFF
.	TRBV9	TRBJ2-7	.	TGTGCCAGCAGCCCCTCCGGACTTTTTCCCTACGAGCAGTACTTC	CASSPSGLFPYEQYF
.	TRBV30	TRBJ2-1	.	TGTGCCTGCACTAAGACCGGGAGCTCCTACAATGAGCAGTTCTTC	CACTKTGSSYNEQFF
TRBD2	TRBV3-1/TRBV3-2	TRBJ2-5	.	TGTGCCAGCAGCCAACTAGCGGGCTCGCGTGGGGAGACCCAGTACTTC	CASSQLAGSRGETQYF
TRBD1	TRBV6-4	TRBJ1-5	.	TGTGCCAGAGATAGGGACAGTCCCTCGGAGGGCAATCAGCCCCAGCATTTT	CARDRDSPSEGNQPQHF
TRBD1	TRBV19	TRBJ2-7	.	TGTGCCAGTACCCCGGGACAGTCCTACGAGCAGTACTTC	CASTPGQSYEQYF
TRBD2	TRBV11-2	TRBJ2-5	.	TGTGCCAGCAGCTCTAGGACGGGAGGGCCGGGGGAGACCCAGTACTTC	CASSSRTGGPGETQYF
.	TRBV10-2	TRBJ2-7	.	TGCGCCAGCAGTGAGTCGGCGGGCAATCCTTACGAGCAGTACTTC	CASSESAGNPYEQYF
.	TRBV30	TRBJ1-1	.	TGTGCCTGGAGTGTACTGGAGCCTGAAGCTTTCTTT	CAWSVLEPEAFF
.	TRBV5-5	TRBJ1-1	.	TGTGCCAGCAGCTTGGTCGTCAGTAACACTGAAGCTTTCTTT	CASSLVVSNTEAFF
.	TRBV28	TRBJ1-3	.	TGTGCCAGCAGTCCCTGGGCAGTCTCTGGAAACACCATATATTTT	CASSPWAVSGNTIYF
TRBD1	TRBV19	TRBJ2-3	.	TGTGCCAGTAGAAGGACAGGGAGGACAGATACGCAGTATTTT	CASRRTGRTDTQYF
.	TRBV27	TRBJ1-2	.	TGTGCCAGCAGCCTGACTCCACAGGTTATCTATGGCTACACCTTC	CASSLTPQVIYGYTF
.	TRBV11-3	TRBJ2-2	few	TGTGCCAGCAGCTTAGCCGGGACGAACACCGGGGAGCTGTTTTTT	CASSLAGTNTGELFF
.	TRBV28	TRBJ2-1	.	TGTGCCAGCAGCTCCCTCCGAGCTAATGAGCAGTTCTTC	CASSSLRANEQFF
TRBD2	TRBV28	TRBJ2-1	few	TGTGCCAGCAGTTTCTTGTCTAGCGGGAGGCCGCCTTTTTACAATGAGCAGTTCTTC	CASSFLSSGRPPFYNEQFF
TRBD2	TRBV5-6	TRBJ2-3	.	TGTGCCAGCAGGTGGGGTCGCGGGAGAACAGATACGCAGTATTTT	CASRWGRGRTDTQYF
.	TRBV5-1	TRBJ2-6	once	TGCGCCAGCAGCTTGTACGCGGATCCAGCGCGTTCCTCTGGGGCCAACGTCCTGACTTTC	CASSLYADPARSSGANVLTF
TRBD1	TRBV24-1	TRBJ2-7	.	TGTGCCACCTTCCCCCCCGGACAGGGGCACTCCTACGAGCAGTACTTC	CATFPPGQGHSYEQYF
.	TRBV28	TRBJ1-3	.	TGTGCCAGCAGCCAAACAGGAAACACCATATATTTT	CASSQTGNTIYF
TRBD1	TRBV11-2	TRBJ1-4	.	TGTGCCAGCAGCCGGACAGGGACTAATGAAAAACTGTTTTTT	CASSRTGTNEKLFF
.	TRBV21-1	TRBJ1-2	.	TGTGCCAGCAGTGGCCCAAGGACGGGAGGCTACACCTTC	CASSGPRTGGYTF
.	TRBV18	TRBJ1-2	.	TGTGCCAGCTCCGCGGGGGTGTCTAATGGCTACACCTTC	CASSAGVSNGYTF